This section outlines one T cell receptor (beta chain) sequence together with its context. Its antigen is not identified. This specimen comes from a study of monozygotic twins with inflammatory bowel disease. Study results and limitations: Versus healthy twins, IBD patients showed fewer clonotypes shared with others, especially with disease activity. The study found lower TCRbeta diversity (inverse Simpson) in IBD patients than in healthy co-twins.

The CDR3 runs 16 residues. Germline CDR1 and CDR2: SEHNR and FQNEAQ (reference sequence). Total RNA was isolated from whole blood without T cell sorting. TCRdb reprocessed the 5' RACE reads; each CDR3 protein has one entry and no DNA is given. The sample totals 170,000 or so distinct CDR3 sequences. Sequenced sample: blood. The J gene is TRBJ1-5, the V gene TRBV7-9; TCRdb calls TRBD1, which cannot be checked without DNA. The source is a human donor with ulcerative colitis or Crohn's disease, or a healthy co-twin of an affected twin (not recorded which). CDR3 region: CASSLGAGTGQGPQHF.